One and the same sample provided the 5 T cell receptor beta chains below, sequenced in a study of blood T cell repertoires in COVID-19. Measured with immunoSEQ multiplex PCR; TCRdb has only the in-frame clones, and not every one. The sample carries approximately 220,000 clones, 83% recorded once. The sequencing input was PBMCs or T cells enriched from blood (not recorded which). The receptors stem from a woman aged 45-65 years who had been exposed to COVID-19.

The chain links TRBV5-1 to TRBJ2-1, with D unresolved. V was trimmed by 4 bases and J by 6 bases, leaving 8 bases between them. This CDR3 spans 12 amino acids. Germline assignment: CDR1 SGHRS and CDR2 YFSETQ. The DNA for the CDR3 is TGCGCCAGCAGCGTACATCCCAATGAGCAGTTCTTC. This codes for CASSVHPNEQFF.

The J gene is TRBJ1-4, the V gene TRBV3-1 (or the pseudogene TRBV3-2); no clear D gene. V lost 2 bases, J lost 5 bases, and 3 bases lay in between. Germline CDR1 and CDR2: LGHDT and YNNKEL (reference sequence). CDR3 size: 12 residues. CDR3 region: CASSQRNEKLFF. CDR3 DNA sequence: TGTGCCAGCAGCCAACGGAATGAAAAACTGTTTTTT.

The J gene is TRBJ1-1, the V gene TRBV5-1; 10 bases line up with TRBD1. After removal of 4 bases from V and 7 bases from J, the junction contained 13 bases not matched to a gene. Germline lookup yields CDR1 SGHRS and CDR2 YFSETQ. This CDR3 has 16 residues. The CDR3 reads CASSRGGTGVVDEAFF. CDR3 nucleotide sequence: TGCGCCAGCAGCCGGGGAGGGACAGGGGTCGTTGATGAAGCTTTCTTT.

This chain uses TRBV18 with TRBJ1-3, with TRBD1 matching 8 bases. Trimming removed 3 bases from V and 5 bases from J; junction bases left unmatched: 6. Germline CDR1 KGHSH, CDR2 LQKENI. The CDR3 spans 15 residues. The CDR3 here is CASSPLQGARNTIYF. Written as DNA, the CDR3 is TGTGCCAGCTCACCCCTGCAGGGGGCCAGAAACACCATATATTTT. Variable domain in full (rest from reference TRBV18 and TRBJ1-3): NAGVMQNPRHLVRRRGQEARLRCSPMKGHSHVYWYRQLPEEGLKFMVYLQKENIIDESGMPKERFSAEFPKEGPSILRIQQVVRGDSAAYFCASSPLQGARNTIYFGEGSWLTVV.

This chain links TRBV11-1 with TRBJ2-3; unclear D gene. The CDR3 length is 15 residues. Germline V CDR1 and CDR2: SGHAT, FQDESV (reference sequence). Trimming took 4 bases from V and 3 from J, leaving 14 bases between them. DNA of the CDR3: TGTGCCAGCAGCTCATACAGTGTTCGGACAGATACGCAGTATTTT. Translated, it gives CASSSYSVRTDTQYF.